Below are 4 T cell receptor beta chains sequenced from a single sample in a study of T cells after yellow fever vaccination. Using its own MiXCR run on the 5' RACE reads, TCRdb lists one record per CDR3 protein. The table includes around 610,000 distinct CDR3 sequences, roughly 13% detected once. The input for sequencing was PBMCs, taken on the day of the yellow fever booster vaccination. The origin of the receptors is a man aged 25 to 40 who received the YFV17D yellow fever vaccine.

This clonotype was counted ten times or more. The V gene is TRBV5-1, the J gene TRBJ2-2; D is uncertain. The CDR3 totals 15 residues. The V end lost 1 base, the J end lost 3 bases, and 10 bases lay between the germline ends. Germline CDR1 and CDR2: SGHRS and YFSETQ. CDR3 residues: CASSLSASDTGELFF. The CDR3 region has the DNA TGCGCCAGCAGCTTGTCAGCAAGCGACACCGGGGAGCTGTTTTTT.

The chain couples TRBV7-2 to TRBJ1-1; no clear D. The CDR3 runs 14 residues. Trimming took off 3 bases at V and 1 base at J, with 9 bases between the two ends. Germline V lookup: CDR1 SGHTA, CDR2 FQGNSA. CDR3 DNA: TGTGCCAGCAGCTTTTTCGTGGGGAACACTGAAGCTTTCTTT. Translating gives CASSFFVGNTEAFF. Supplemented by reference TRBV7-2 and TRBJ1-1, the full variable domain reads GAGVSQSPSNKVTEKGKDVELRCDPISGHTALYWYRQSLGQGLEFLIYFQGNSAPDKSGLPSDRFSAERTGGSVSTLTIQRTQQEDSAVYLCASSFFVGNTEAFFGQGTRLTVV.

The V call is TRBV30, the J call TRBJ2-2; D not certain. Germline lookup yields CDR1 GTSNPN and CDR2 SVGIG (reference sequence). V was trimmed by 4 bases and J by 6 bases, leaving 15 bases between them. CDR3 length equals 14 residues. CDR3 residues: CAWIALRDAGELFF. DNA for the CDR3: TGTGCCTGGATAGCCCTGCGCGACGCCGGGGAGCTGTTTTTT.

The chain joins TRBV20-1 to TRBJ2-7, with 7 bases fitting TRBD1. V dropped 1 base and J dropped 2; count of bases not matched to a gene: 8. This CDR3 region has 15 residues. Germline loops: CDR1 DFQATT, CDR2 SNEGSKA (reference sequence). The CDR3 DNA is TGCAGTGCTAGAGCGTGGGGGCAGGGGGCCTACGAGCAGTACTTC. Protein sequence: CSARAWGQGAYEQYF.